The rows below give T cell receptor beta chains drawn from one sample of a study of blood T cell dynamics during melanoma immunotherapy. Data came from immunoSEQ multiplex PCR; TCRdb stores just in-frame clones and leaves some out. Among some 25,000 clones listed, around 85% were seen once. The sample consisted of blood, taken from a patient treated with checkpoint blockade. All receptors come from a human donor with melanoma. Each CDR3 is given with its conserved first and last residue. Each record gives: CDR3 DNA, CDR3 protein, V gene, D gene, clone size, J gene. D genes are given only for firm matches. Part of the rows lack a size; the others show once, few, many or a class for expanded clones.

TGCGCCAGCAGCACCGGACTAGCGGGAGGGCCCGCAGATACGCAGTATTTT CASSTGLAGGPADTQYF TRBV5-1 TRBD2 - TRBJ2-3
TGTGCCAGCAGCCAGGGGGGGTTAGGTGGAAACACCATATATTTT CASSQGGLGGNTIYF TRBV9 TRBD1 - TRBJ1-3
TGTGCCAGCAGCTACGGAACAAATCTCTATGGCTACACCTTC CASSYGTNLYGYTF TRBV27 - - TRBJ1-2
TGCAGCGGGGGAGCTGGATGGGGAATGAACACTGAAGCTTTCTTT CSGGAGWGMNTEAFF TRBV29-1 - - TRBJ1-1
TGTGCCAGCAGGGTTGTTGGGAGCCAAAACATTCAGTACTTC CASRVVGSQNIQYF TRBV27 - - TRBJ2-4
TGTGCCAGCAGCGTAGGATCAACAGGGAGTTATGGCTACACCTTC CASSVGSTGSYGYTF TRBV9 - - TRBJ1-2
TGTGCCAGCAGCCGACAAACCGGGACAGGGACCTACGAGCAGTACTTC CASSRQTGTGTYEQYF TRBV11-2 TRBD1 - TRBJ2-7
TGTGCCAGCAGCTTAGTGGGCGGGAGGTTCCCAGAGACCCAGTACTTC CASSLVGGRFPETQYF TRBV7-2 TRBD2 - TRBJ2-5
TGTGCCAGTAAGGAACGGGAGAGGACCGGGGAGCTGTTTTTT CASKERERTGELFF TRBV19 - - TRBJ2-2
TGCGCCAGCAGCCAAGATGGGAAGGCGGCCTACAATGAGCAGTTCTTC CASSQDGKAAYNEQFF TRBV4-1 - - TRBJ2-1
TGTGCCAGCAGTGCTGACAGGGGAGGTCAGCCCCAGCATTTT CASSADRGGQPQHF TRBV2 TRBD1 - TRBJ1-5
TGCGCCAGCAGGATAGCGGGGGCCTACAATGAGCAGTTCTTC CASRIAGAYNEQFF TRBV4-1 TRBD2 - TRBJ2-1
TGTGCCAGCAGCGTCGGACAGGCTTACGAGCAGTACTTC CASSVGQAYEQYF TRBV7-3 TRBD1 - TRBJ2-7
TGCGCCAGCAGCGTGGACCCTCTCTCGGGAGGAAACACCATATATTTT CASSVDPLSGGNTIYF TRBV5-1 - - TRBJ1-3
TGTGCCAGCAGTGGGGGTTCCGGGCTACCTGGGCTCGAGCAGTACTTC CASSGGSGLPGLEQYF TRBV19 - - TRBJ2-7
TGTGCCAGCAGTTCCCCTCCGGGGAACACTGAAGCTTTCTTT CASSSPPGNTEAFF TRBV5-4 - - TRBJ1-1
TGTGCCAGCAGTGCGACAGGGACCTACGAGCAGTACTTC CASSATGTYEQYF TRBV2 TRBD1 few TRBJ2-7
TGTGCCAGCAGTTTGACGGGAAACACCATATATTTT CASSLTGNTIYF TRBV28 - - TRBJ1-3
TGTGCCAGCAGCCCGGGACAGGCCACTGAAGCTTTCTTT CASSPGQATEAFF TRBV5-5 TRBD1 few TRBJ1-1